Sequencing of this T cell receptor beta chain was carried out in a study of early T cells in non-severe SARS-CoV-2 infection. Study-level background: Sequencing used unsorted whole-blood bulk RNA, so chains lack pairing.

Each CDR3 protein gets one entry after TCRdb re-called the 5' RACE reads with MiXCR. The sample lists roughly 34,000 distinct CDR3 sequences, 4% to 5% occurring once. There are many counts of this clonotype. The CDR3 is made up of 15 amino acids. Germline-derived CDR1 and CDR2 are SGHRS and YFSETQ. V was clipped by 0 bases and J by 3 bases; unmatched bases: 3. The sequence was obtained from an adult who was a healthcare worker with PCR-confirmed SARS-CoV-2 infection or an uninfected control (not recorded which). The chain couples TRBV5-1 to TRBJ2-7, with 10 positions matching TRBD1. The source material was whole blood. This chain's CDR3 is CASSLVTGGVYEQYF. DNA of the CDR3: TGCGCCAGCAGCTTGGTGACAGGGGGCGTCTACGAGCAGTACTTC.